This T cell receptor (beta chain) emerged from a study of PD-1 blockade in classical Hodgkin lymphoma (dated by TCRdb to about 2020). Regarding the study in general: Nivolumab dosing was 3 mg/kg intravenously every 2 weeks, continuing until either disease progression or unacceptable toxicity. To define a peripheral blood immune signature of response to PD-1 blockade in classical Hodgkin lymphoma, the study combined TCR beta sequencing with CyTOF.

The Qiagen DNeasy kit was used to extract genomic DNA both from unsorted PBMCs and from the negatively selected CD4+ and CD8+ fractions. Amplification of TCR beta CDR3 regions was done by immunoSEQ multiplex PCR with primers that anneal to V and J segments. A synthetic immune receptor repertoire was used to minimize amplification bias, and any remaining bias was removed computationally after sequencing. Turning to the authors' computational methods: Custom Python scripts were used to quantify repertoire diversity as the Shannon entropy index. Unsorted, CD4+ and CD8+ repertoires were analyzed separately, except in combined analyses where CD4+ and CD8+ sequences were merged in silico. Clonal expansion was defined as at least a 2-fold frequency increase after treatment relative to C1D1, with a pseudocount of 0.5 for undetected baseline clones. Clones with 0 or 1 copy at C1D1 were classified as singleton clones, and clones with 2 or more copies were classified as non-singleton clones. Clones expanded in unsorted samples were labelled as CD4+, CD8+ or unknown by matching protein sequences in sorted samples from the same patient. Wilcoxon tests were applied to paired samples to test diversity changes from C1D1 to C4D1. Sourced from immuneACCESS, this table was stored by TCRdb with only in-frame sequences that have V and J called. A share of the clones is absent; for the studies checked, an unresolved V gene accounts for under half, and the remainder has no known explanation. V, J and clone size reflect that table, while D and trimming were determined from the DNA. In this sample the table shows 10,000 to 15,000 clones, roughly 76% of which occur a single time. The biggest ten clones account for just under 25% of the sample.

For this clone: Its antigen is unknown. Per-nucleotide qualities are absent, and no much larger clonotype sits a single base away.

Study-level results and caveats: By C4D1, a significant rise was seen in CD4+ TCR diversity but not in CD8+ TCR diversity (p=0.0027 vs p=0.16), and the rise was most apparent among complete responders (p=0.02). Baseline TCR diversity was reported to be lower in newly diagnosed patients than in healthy donors, and even lower in relapsed/refractory patients. Lower diversity was seen in patients whose nivolumab began less than 1 year after ASCT, and these patients were left out of later analyses so that immune reconstitution would not confound the results. Baseline diversity similar to that of newly diagnosed patients was observed in trial patients achieving complete response, whereas significantly lower diversity was observed in partial responders and progressors. Only a single clinical trial cohort was studied, and what caused the repertoire differences, possibly disease activity or prior therapy, remained undefined.

Deletion took 0 bases off V and 1 base off J, with a span of 13 bases between the germline ends. CDR1 is given as SGDLS and CDR2 as YYNGEE, both from the germline V gene. The CDR3 covers 16 residues, taking in both the cysteine and the phenylalanine. Only CDR3 DNA remains: 48 bases, in frame from the first base. Per the publication, the time point label means: cycle 1 day 1 (C1D1), immediately before nivolumab initiation. Every trial patient had relapsed after autologous stem cell transplantation, and cohorts A, B and C differed in prior brentuximab vedotin exposure. A total of roughly 57 patients with relapsed/refractory classical Hodgkin lymphoma made up the trial cohort, and each patient's best overall response was complete response, partial response or progressive disease. Single-agent nivolumab was administered to trial patients in the multi-cohort phase II CheckMate 205 trial. Best overall response was determined by an independent review committee according to the 2007 International Working Group response criteria. Trial PBMCs were obtained immediately prior to nivolumab initiation (C1D1) and on therapy at cycle 2 day 1 and cycle 4 day 1. Peripheral blood was collected in 8 mL Vacutainer Cell Preparation Tubes, from which PBMCs were isolated by centrifugation and then cryopreserved.

The chain links TRBV9 with TRBJ2-5; matching of 6 bases hints at TRBD2 as the D gene. The sequence was obtained from a human donor with classical Hodgkin lymphoma. The input for sequencing was peripheral blood mononuclear cells (PBMCs), taken at baseline. The sequence in DNA is TGTGCCAGCAGCGTAGGGGCGGGGCTACCCCAAGAGACCCAGTACTTC. Protein translation: CASSVGAGLPQETQYF.